This TCR beta chain was captured in a study of blood T cell repertoires in COVID-19. The CDR3 totals 17 residues. Germline CDR1 reads MDHEN; CDR2 reads SYDVKM. Trimming took 2 bases from V and 7 from J; bases not matched to a gene: 11. Generated by immunoSEQ multiplex PCR, the TCRdb table keeps only in-frame clones and is missing some. The sample consists of roughly 82,000 clones, 90% of them appearing once. This clonotype was sampled from a woman aged 45-59 years in a cohort sampled during active COVID-19. The chain uses TRBV28 and TRBJ2-5; 12 bases map to TRBD2. Sample: peripheral blood. Here the CDR3 reads CASSLPTSGRLGGTQYF. In DNA form, the CDR3 reads TGTGCCAGCAGTTTACCCACTAGCGGGAGGTTGGGGGGGACCCAGTACTTC.